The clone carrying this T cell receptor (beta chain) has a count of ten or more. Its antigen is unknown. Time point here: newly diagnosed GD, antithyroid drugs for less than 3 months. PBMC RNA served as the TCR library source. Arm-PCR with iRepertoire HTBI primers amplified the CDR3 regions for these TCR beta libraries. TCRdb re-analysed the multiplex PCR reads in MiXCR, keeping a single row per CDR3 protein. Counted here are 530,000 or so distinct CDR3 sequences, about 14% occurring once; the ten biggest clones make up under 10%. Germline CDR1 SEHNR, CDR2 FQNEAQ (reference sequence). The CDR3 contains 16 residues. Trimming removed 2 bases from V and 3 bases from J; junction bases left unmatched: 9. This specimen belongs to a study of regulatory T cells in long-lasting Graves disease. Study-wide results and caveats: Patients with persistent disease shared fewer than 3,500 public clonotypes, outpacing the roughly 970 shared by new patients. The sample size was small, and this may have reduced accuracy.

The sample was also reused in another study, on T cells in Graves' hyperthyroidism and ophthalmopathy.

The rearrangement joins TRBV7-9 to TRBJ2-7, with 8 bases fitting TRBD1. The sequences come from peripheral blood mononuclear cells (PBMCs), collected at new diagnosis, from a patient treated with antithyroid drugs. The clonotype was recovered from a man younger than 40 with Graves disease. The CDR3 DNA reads TGTGCCAGCAGCTTAATTAAGACAGGGGCGGTCTACGAGCAGTACTTC. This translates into CASSLIKTGAVYEQYF.